Listed below are T cell receptor beta chains from one sample, sequenced in a study of blood T cells in healthy people across ages. From the 5' RACE reads, TCRdb called clonotypes with MiXCR, one entry per CDR3 protein. The sample has about 760,000 distinct CDR3 sequences; around 25% are singletons. These data were likewise used in another study, on T cells of mothers and their children.

The sequenced sample was blood. The receptors derive from a boy aged 10-17 years in good health. Both conserved end residues are trimmed from each CDR3. A D gene is named only where the DNA matches it firmly. Size tells how often a clone was seen (once, few, many) or the class of an expanded clone, and some rows leave it out.

CDR3,D,size,length,J,V
ASSQEASHYEQY,-,once,12,TRBJ2-7,TRBV4-3
ASSGGEGNYEQY,TRBD2,few,12,-,TRBV28
ASTWGRWENTEAF,-,-,13,TRBJ1-1,TRBV5-6
ASSQGNTDTQY,-,-,11,TRBJ2-3,TRBV28
ASSLDAGRQETQY,-,few,13,TRBJ2-5,TRBV5-1
ATTGAREKLF,-,few,10,TRBJ1-4,TRBV15
ASSQVGTRSCEQY,-,-,13,TRBJ2-7,TRBV4-2
ASSLAVGGQPYEQY,-,few,14,TRBJ2-7,TRBV7-2
AISARDSSSYEQY,-,few,13,-,TRBV10-3
SAGTAQETQY,TRBD1,many,10,TRBJ2-5,TRBV29-1
ASSFRLVEQY,-,-,10,TRBJ2-7,TRBV12-3/TRBV12-4
ASSAEGLAGGNEQF,TRBD2,few,14,TRBJ2-1,TRBV6-4
STLGGGAGRETQY,TRBD2,-,13,TRBJ2-5,TRBV29-1
AISETRAQYNEQF,-,few,13,-,TRBV10-3